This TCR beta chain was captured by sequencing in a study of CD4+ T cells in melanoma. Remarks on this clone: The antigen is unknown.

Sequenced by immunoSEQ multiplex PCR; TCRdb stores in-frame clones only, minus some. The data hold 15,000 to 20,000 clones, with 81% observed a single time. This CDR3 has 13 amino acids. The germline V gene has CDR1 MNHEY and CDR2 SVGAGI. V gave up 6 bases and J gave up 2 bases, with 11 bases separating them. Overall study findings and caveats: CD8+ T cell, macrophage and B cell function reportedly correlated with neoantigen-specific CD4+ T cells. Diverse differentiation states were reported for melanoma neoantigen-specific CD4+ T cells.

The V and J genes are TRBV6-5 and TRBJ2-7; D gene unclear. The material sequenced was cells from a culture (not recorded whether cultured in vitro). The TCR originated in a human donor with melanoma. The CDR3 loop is CASRFAAAYEQYF. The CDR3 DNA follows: TGTGCCAGCAGGTTCGCCGCGGCCTACGAGCAGTACTTC.